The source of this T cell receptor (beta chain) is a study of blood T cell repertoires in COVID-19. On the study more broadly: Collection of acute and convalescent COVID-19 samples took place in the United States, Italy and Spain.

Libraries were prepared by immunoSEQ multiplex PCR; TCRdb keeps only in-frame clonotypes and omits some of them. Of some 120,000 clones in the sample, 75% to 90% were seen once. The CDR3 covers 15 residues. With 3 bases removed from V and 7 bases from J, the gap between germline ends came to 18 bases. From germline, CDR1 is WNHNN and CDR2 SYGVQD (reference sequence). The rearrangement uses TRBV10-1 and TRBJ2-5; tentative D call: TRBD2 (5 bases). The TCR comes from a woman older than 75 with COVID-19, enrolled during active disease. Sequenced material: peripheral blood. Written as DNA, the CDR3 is TGCGCCAGCAGTGATCGGGGAGCTCCCTCCGGGACCCAGTACTTC. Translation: CASSDRGAPSGTQYF.